The next 31 T cell receptor beta chains were all read from a single sample in a study of T cells expressing NK-cell markers. TCRdb re-called the 5' RACE reads; every CDR3 protein appears as one record, without DNA. This sample's clone table lists 150,000 or so distinct CDR3 sequences. Source material: blood T cells: a sorted CD56 or NKG2C T cell subset, CD4+ or CD8+ T cells, or bulk PBMC T cells (not recorded which). The receptor set was obtained from a woman aged 18 to 75 in good health.

This chain links TRBV2 with TRBJ1-2. The germline V gene has CDR1 SNHLY and CDR2 FYNNEI. The CDR3 loop spans 12 amino acids. This CDR3 is CASSMEGGGYTF.

The chain combines TRBV5-6 with TRBJ1-1. Germline CDR1 reads SGHDT; CDR2 reads YYEEEE. The CDR3 is 16 amino acids. The CDR3 loop is CASSPAVSSRTTEAFF.

This chain connects TRBV9 to TRBJ2-1; TCRdb names TRBD2, which stays unverified in the absence of DNA. CDR3 size: 20 residues. The germline V gene encodes CDR1 SGDLS and CDR2 YYNGEE. CDR3 sequence: CASSVALGTSGLISYNEQFF.

The rearrangement uses TRBV20-1 and TRBJ2-1; the TCRdb D gene call, TRBD1, has no DNA to confirm it. The CDR3 is 15 residues long. Germline CDR1 DFQATT, CDR2 SNEGSKA (reference sequence). CDR3 sequence: CSARDLYGTYNEQFF.

The chain uses TRBV7-9 and TRBJ2-1; TCRdb indicates TRBD2, and absent DNA this call remains unverified. This CDR3 has 17 residues. Germline lookup yields CDR1 SEHNR and CDR2 FQNEAQ (reference sequence). CDR3 residues: CASSLGTSGLGDNEQFF.

The chain has TRBV20-1 and TRBJ2-2; the TRBD2 assignment by TCRdb is unverifiable without DNA. The CDR3 has 14 amino acids. Germline V gene data show CDR1 as DFQATT and CDR2 as SNEGSKA (reference sequence). The CDR3 region is CSARVGSGTGELFF.

J is TRBJ2-3 and V is TRBV7-8; TCRdb proposes TRBD1, but this gene call is untestable without DNA. This CDR3 has 15 residues. Germline-derived CDR1 and CDR2 are SGHVS and FQNEAQ. This chain's CDR3 is CASSKGQTSTDTQYF.

The J gene is TRBJ1-1, the V gene TRBV5-1; TCRdb gives TRBD1 as the D gene, but with no DNA this cannot be confirmed. The CDR3 is 16 residues long. CDR1 and CDR2 (germline): SGHRS, YFSETQ. The CDR3 spells CASSFLPGQSNTEAFF.

The CDR3 is CASSPGLAGGLNYNEQFF. This chain connects TRBV4-2 to TRBJ2-1; the D call of TRBD2 rests on TCRdb alone, since no DNA is present to check it. Germline CDR1 reads LGHNA; CDR2 reads YNFKEQ. The CDR3 spans 18 residues.

CDR3 in amino acids: CATSRVSAENEQYF. This chain joins TRBV15 and TRBJ2-7. CDR1 and CDR2 (germline): LNHNV, YYDKDF (reference sequence). The CDR3 length is 14 residues.

This chain connects TRBV24-1 to TRBJ2-1; absent DNA, TCRdb's TRBD2 call cannot be checked. The CDR3 covers 14 residues. Germline V gene lookup returns CDR1 KGHDR and CDR2 SFDVKD. CDR3 region: CATSEASGSNEQFF.

The CDR3 region is CASSYGGQETQYF. This chain uses TRBV6-5 with TRBJ2-5; TCRdb gives TRBD1 as the D gene, but with no DNA this cannot be confirmed. The V gene's germline CDR1 is MNHEY and CDR2 SVGAGI. The CDR3 sequence is 13 residues long.

This chain connects TRBV2 to TRBJ1-1; TCRdb designates TRBD1, a call that cannot be tested without DNA. Germline loops: CDR1 SNHLY, CDR2 FYNNEI. This CDR3 contains 13 residues. The CDR3 loop reads CASRGQGKTEAFF.

The chain is built from TRBV28 and TRBJ2-3; TCRdb designates TRBD2, a call that cannot be tested without DNA. The CDR3 covers 17 residues. Per germline, CDR1 MDHEN and CDR2 SYDVKM. CDR3 sequence: CASSLSTIAGGVYTQYF.

The rearrangement links TRBV5-5 to TRBJ1-3; TCRdb proposes TRBD1, but this gene call is untestable without DNA. Per the germline V gene, CDR1 is SGHKS and CDR2 is YYEKEE (reference sequence). The CDR3 contains 14 residues. This CDR3 reads CASSEGQGRNTIYF.

The J gene is TRBJ2-7, the V gene TRBV14; lacking DNA, the TRBD1 call made by TCRdb goes unchecked. Germline V lookup: CDR1 SGHDN, CDR2 FVKESK. The CDR3 consists of 15 residues. CDR3 residues: CASSQIGRGRREQYF.

This chain joins TRBV7-6 and TRBJ2-2; TCRdb's D gene call, TRBD1, goes unchecked for lack of DNA. The germline CDR1 and CDR2 sequences are SGHVS and FNYEAQ. The CDR3 loop spans 15 amino acids. The chain's CDR3 is CASSSKRGDTGELFF.

The CDR3 reads CATLARWGTDTQYF. The chain employs TRBV12-3 or TRBV12-4 and TRBJ2-3. The CDR3 totals 14 residues.

The chain combines TRBV29-1 with TRBJ1-5; TCRdb reports TRBD1, a call that lacks DNA to check it against. CDR1 is SQVTM, CDR2 ANQGSEA, per germline. The CDR3 has 14 residues. This CDR3 reads CSVGDRGTGQPQHF. Variable domain in full (rest from reference TRBV29-1 and TRBJ1-5): SAVISQKPSRDICQRGTSLTIQCQVDSQVTMMFWYRQQPGQSLTLIATANQGSEATYESGFVIDKFPISRPNLTFSTLTVSNMSPEDSSIYLCSVGDRGTGQPQHFGDGTRLSIL.

The CDR3 loop is CASSLSQGRDTEAFF. The chain combines TRBV11-3 with TRBJ1-1; TCRdb designates TRBD1, a call that cannot be tested without DNA. The CDR3 runs to 15 residues. The germline gives CDR1 SGHNT, CDR2 YENEEA.

This rearrangement joins TRBV28 to TRBJ1-4. Germline CDR1 is MDHEN and CDR2 is SYDVKM. The CDR3 contains 16 residues. CDR3 in amino acids: CASSTLGGPTNEKLFF.

The gene calls are TRBV6-5 and TRBJ2-5; TCRdb calls TRBD1, which cannot be checked without DNA. Germline CDR1 is MNHEY and CDR2 is SVGAGI. The CDR3 is 15 amino acids. The CDR3 spells CASSYSGRGWETQYF.

This chain connects TRBV5-6 to TRBJ2-7; without DNA, the TCRdb call of TRBD1 cannot be checked. Per the germline V gene, CDR1 is SGHDT and CDR2 is YYEEEE. The CDR3 sequence is 15 residues long. CDR3 region: CASSLGGQVRSEQYF.

CDR3 protein: CASSPFSGASSYNEQFF. The gene calls are TRBV14 and TRBJ2-1; TCRdb returns TRBD2, unconfirmable since there is no DNA. Germline V lookup: CDR1 SGHDN, CDR2 FVKESK. CDR3 size: 17 residues.

The CDR3 here is CASSQVTGDEQFF. The chain employs TRBV4-2 and TRBJ2-1; there is no DNA to check the TCRdb D call of TRBD1. The CDR3 loop spans 13 amino acids. Germline V gives CDR1 LGHNA, CDR2 YNFKEQ.

The chain couples TRBV9 to TRBJ1-1. Germline CDR1 and CDR2: SGDLS and YYNGEE. The CDR3 is 14 residues long. The CDR3 spells CASSVNAANTEAFF.

This chain links TRBV5-1 with TRBJ1-1. From germline, CDR1 is SGHRS and CDR2 YFSETQ. This CDR3 region has 15 residues. The CDR3 region is CASSLTTRMNTEAFF.

The chain is built from TRBV18 and TRBJ2-7. Germline loops: CDR1 KGHSH, CDR2 LQKENI. This CDR3 spans 12 amino acids. This CDR3 reads CASSPLSDEQYF. Supplemented by reference TRBV18 and TRBJ2-7, the full variable domain reads NAGVMQNPRHLVRRRGQEARLRCSPMKGHSHVYWYRQLPEEGLKFMVYLQKENIIDESGMPKERFSAEFPKEGPSILRIQQVVRGDSAAYFCASSPLSDEQYFGPGTRLTVT.

This chain links TRBV11-2 with TRBJ2-7; TCRdb's D gene call, TRBD1, goes unchecked for lack of DNA. The CDR3 spans 14 residues. The germline V gene encodes CDR1 SGHAT and CDR2 FQNNGV. The CDR3 here is CASSPDSGAIEQYF. Full variable domain (missing parts from reference TRBV11-2 and TRBJ2-7): EAGVAQSPRYKIIEKRQSVAFWCNPISGHATLYWYQQILGQGPKLLIQFQNNGVVDDSQLPKDRFSAERLKGVDSTLKIQPAKLEDSAVYLCASSPDSGAIEQYFGPGTRLTVT.

The J gene is TRBJ1-2, the V gene TRBV4-1; there is no DNA to check the TCRdb D call of TRBD1. CDR3 length equals 16 residues. Germline values: CDR1 MGHRA, CDR2 YSYEKL. This chain's CDR3 is CASSLSPGGASYGYTF.

The chain employs TRBV18 and TRBJ2-7; without DNA, the TCRdb call of TRBD1 cannot be checked. In germline, CDR1 is KGHSH, CDR2 LQKENI. The CDR3 length is 16 residues. The CDR3 sequence is CASSTGGGPSSYEQYF.